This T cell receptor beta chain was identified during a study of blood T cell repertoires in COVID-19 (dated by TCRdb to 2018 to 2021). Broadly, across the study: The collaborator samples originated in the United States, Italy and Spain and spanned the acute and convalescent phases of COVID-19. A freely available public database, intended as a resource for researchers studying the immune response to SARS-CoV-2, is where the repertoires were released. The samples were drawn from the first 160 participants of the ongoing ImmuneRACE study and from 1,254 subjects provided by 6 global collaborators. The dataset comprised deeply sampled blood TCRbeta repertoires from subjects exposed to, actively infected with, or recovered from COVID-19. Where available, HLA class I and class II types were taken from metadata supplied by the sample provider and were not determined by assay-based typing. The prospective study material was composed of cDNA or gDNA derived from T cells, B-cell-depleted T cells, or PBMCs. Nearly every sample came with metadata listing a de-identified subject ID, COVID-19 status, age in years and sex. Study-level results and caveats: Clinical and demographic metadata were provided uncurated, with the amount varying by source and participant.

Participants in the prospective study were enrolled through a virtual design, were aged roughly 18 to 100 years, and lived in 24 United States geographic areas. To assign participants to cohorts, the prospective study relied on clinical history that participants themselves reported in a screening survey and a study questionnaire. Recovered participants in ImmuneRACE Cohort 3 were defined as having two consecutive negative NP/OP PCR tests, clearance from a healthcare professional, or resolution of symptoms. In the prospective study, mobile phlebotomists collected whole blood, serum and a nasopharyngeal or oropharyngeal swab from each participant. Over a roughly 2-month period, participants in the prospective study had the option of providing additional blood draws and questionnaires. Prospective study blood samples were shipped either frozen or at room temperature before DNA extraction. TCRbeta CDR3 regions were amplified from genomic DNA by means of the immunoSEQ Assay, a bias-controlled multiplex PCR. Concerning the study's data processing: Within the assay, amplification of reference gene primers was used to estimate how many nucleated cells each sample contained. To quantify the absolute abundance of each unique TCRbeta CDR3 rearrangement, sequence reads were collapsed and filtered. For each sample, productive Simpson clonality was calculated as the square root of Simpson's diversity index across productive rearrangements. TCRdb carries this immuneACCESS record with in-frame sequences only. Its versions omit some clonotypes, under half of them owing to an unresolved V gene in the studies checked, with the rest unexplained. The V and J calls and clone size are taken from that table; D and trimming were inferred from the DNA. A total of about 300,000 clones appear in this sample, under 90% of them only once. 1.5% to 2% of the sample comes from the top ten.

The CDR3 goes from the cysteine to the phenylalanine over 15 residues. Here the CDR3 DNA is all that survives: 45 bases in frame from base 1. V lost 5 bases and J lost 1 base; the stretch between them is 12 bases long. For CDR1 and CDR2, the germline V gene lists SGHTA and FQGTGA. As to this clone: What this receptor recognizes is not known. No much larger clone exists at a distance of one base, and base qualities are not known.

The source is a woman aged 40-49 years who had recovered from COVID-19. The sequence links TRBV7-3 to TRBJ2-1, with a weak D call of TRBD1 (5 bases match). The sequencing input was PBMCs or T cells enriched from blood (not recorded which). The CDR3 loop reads CASSPSRQSYNEQFF. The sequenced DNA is TGTGCCAGCAGCCCCTCCCGACAGTCCTACAATGAGCAGTTCTTC.